Following are 23 T cell receptor beta chains from one sample sequenced in a study of blood T cell repertoires in COVID-19. Repertoires were generated with immunoSEQ multiplex PCR, while TCRdb's copy carries only in-frame clones and drops some. Here the sample spans 100,000 or so clones, about 89% being singletons. Sequenced material: peripheral blood. The source of these receptors is a woman aged 25-40 years with acute or convalescent COVID-19.

This clone has more than one count but fewer than ten. The V and J genes are TRBV18 and TRBJ1-5, with 7 nucleotides matching TRBD1. The CDR3 is made up of 16 amino acids. The V and J ends lost 3 bases and 1 base, in that order; junction bases with no gene match: 6. Germline values: CDR1 KGHSH, CDR2 LQKENI. The CDR3 spells CASSPDRAESNQPQHF. CDR3 in DNA: TGTGCCAGCTCACCCGACAGGGCGGAGAGCAATCAGCCCCAGCATTTT.

The gene calls are TRBV7-9 and TRBJ1-4; D is unresolved. CDR1 and CDR2 (germline): SEHNR, FQNEAQ (reference sequence). CDR3 length equals 11 residues. The V and J ends lost 5 bases and 4 bases respectively, with 2 bases between them. CDR3 in amino acids: CASSLNEKLFF. For the CDR3, the DNA is TGTGCCAGCAGCCTTAATGAAAAACTGTTTTTT.

The J gene is TRBJ1-6, the V gene TRBV19, with D perhaps TRBD1 (6 bases). Germline loops: CDR1 LNHDA, CDR2 SQIVND (reference sequence). This CDR3 comprises 12 residues. Trimming removed 9 bases at V and 9 bases at J, with 12 bases between. CDR3 region: CARSLQGSPLHF. DNA of the CDR3: TGTGCCAGATCTTTACAGGGTTCACCCCTCCACTTT.

CDR3 bases: TGCGCCAGCAGCCAAGACGCAGGATCTTCCTACAATGAGCAGTTCTTC. This sequence encodes CASSQDAGSSYNEQFF. The chain couples TRBV4-1 to TRBJ2-1, with D unresolved. The V and J ends lost 0 bases and 1 base respectively, with 10 bases between them. Germline V gene lookup returns CDR1 MGHRA and CDR2 YSYEKL. The CDR3 is 16 amino acids.

V is TRBV10-2 and J is TRBJ2-1; a possible D gene is TRBD1 (6 bases). Trimming cost V 7 bases and J 0 bases, with 10 bases left between them. The germline V gene encodes CDR1 WSHSY and CDR2 SAAADI. The CDR3 spans 14 residues. CDR3 bases: TGCGCCAGCACAGCGGACAGCTCCTACAATGAGCAGTTCTTC. This sequence encodes CASTADSSYNEQFF.

V gene TRBV7-3 combines with J gene TRBJ2-7, with a tentative D call TRBD2 (6 bases). Trimming left V 2 bases short and J 6 bases short, with 20 bases between. Germline V gene sequence: CDR1 SGHTA, CDR2 FQGTGA. CDR3 size: 16 residues. CDR3 sequence (DNA): TGTGCCAGCAGCTTAGGTGGGGGGACCCCCTCGCCCGAGCAGTACTTC. It encodes CASSLGGGTPSPEQYF. Using reference TRBV7-3 and TRBJ2-7 for the parts outside the CDR3, the full variable domain is GAGVSQTPSNKVTEKGKYVELRCDPISGHTALYWYRQSLGQGPEFLIYFQGTGAADDSGLPNDRFFAVRPEGSVSTLKIQRTERGDSAVYLCASSLGGGTPSPEQYFGPGTRLTVT.

V and J are TRBV28 and TRBJ2-3, with a weak D call TRBD2 (6 bases). The CDR3 is 14 residues long. Germline V CDR1 and CDR2: MDHEN, SYDVKM. V was shortened by 6 bases and J by 7 bases, with 17 bases between the two germline ends. CDR3 in amino acids: CASSPSDTGYTQYF. DNA for the CDR3: TGTGCCAGCAGCCCTAGCGACACTGGATATACGCAGTATTTT. The entire variable domain, with the rest obtained from reference TRBV28 and TRBJ2-3, is as follows: DVKVTQSSRYLVKRTGEKVFLECVQDMDHENMFWYRQDPGLGLRLIYFSYDVKMKEKGDIPEGYSVSREKKERFSLILESASTNQTSMYLCASSPSDTGYTQYFGPGTRLTVL.

J is TRBJ1-1 and V is TRBV12-3 or TRBV12-4; 8 bases line up with TRBD1. V dropped 6 bases and J dropped 6; count of bases not matched to a gene: 6. The CDR3 extends over 13 amino acids. CDR3: CASRITGGSEAFF. CDR3 in DNA: TGTGCCAGCAGGATCACAGGGGGGTCTGAAGCTTTCTTT.

The V gene is TRBV10-3, the J gene TRBJ2-3; the D is unclear. V lost 6 bases and J 2 bases, leaving 15 bases between the germline ends. The CDR3 has 15 residues. CDR1 is ENHRY and CDR2 is SYGVKD in the germline V gene. CDR3 loop: CAISEALPDTDTQYF. CDR3 DNA sequence: TGTGCCATCAGCGAGGCCCTCCCAGACACAGATACGCAGTATTTT.

This sequence joins TRBV11-2 and TRBJ1-2; TRBD1 might be the D (6 bases). This CDR3 is built from 12 residues. From germline, CDR1 is SGHAT and CDR2 FQNNGV. Deletions cut 4 bases from V and 7 bases from J, with 10 bases between. The CDR3 DNA reads as TGTGCCAGCAGCTCTACAGGGCCTGGCTACACCTTC. Translating gives CASSSTGPGYTF.

The chain links TRBV27 to TRBJ1-4, with 7 bases fitting TRBD1. The CDR3 runs to 15 residues. The V gene end was trimmed by 4 bases and the J gene end by 4 bases; junction bases not matched to a gene: 6. The germline CDR1 and CDR2 sequences are MNHEY and SMNVEV (reference sequence). The CDR3 loop is CASSSPGQLNEKLFF. Here the CDR3 DNA reads TGTGCCAGCAGTTCCCCGGGACAGCTTAATGAAAAACTGTTTTTT. Full variable domain (missing parts from reference TRBV27 and TRBJ1-4): EAQVTQNPRYLITVTGKKLTVTCSQNMNHEYMSWYRQDPGLGLRQIYYSMNVEVTDKGDVPEGYKVSRKEKRNFPLILESPSPNQTSLYFCASSSPGQLNEKLFFGSGTQLSVL.

V usage is TRBV4-1 and J usage is TRBJ2-2; D gene uncertain. Between the trimmed V and J ends, which lost 0 bases and 6 bases, there was a span of 5 bases. CDR1 MGHRA and CDR2 YSYEKL come from the germline V gene. The CDR3 is made up of 13 amino acids. CDR3 in amino acids: CASSQERPGELFF. For the CDR3, the DNA is TGCGCCAGCAGCCAAGAGCGCCCCGGGGAGCTGTTTTTT.

This clone was detected only once. The chain couples TRBV19 to TRBJ1-2; 8 bases fit TRBD1. The V gene end was trimmed by 7 bases and the J gene end by 5 bases; junction bases not matched to a gene: 12. Germline-derived CDR1 and CDR2 are LNHDA and SQIVND (reference sequence). The CDR3 totals 15 residues. CDR3 sequence: CASKETGAVGYGYTF. The CDR3 nucleotides read TGTGCCAGTAAAGAGACAGGGGCAGTAGGGTATGGCTACACCTTC. The whole variable domain, remainder taken from reference TRBV19 and TRBJ1-2, is DGGITQSPKYLFRKEGQNVTLSCEQNLNHDAMYWYRQDPGQGLRLIYYSQIVNDFQKGDIAEGYSVSREKKESFPLTVTSAQKNPTAFYLCASKETGAVGYGYTFGSGTRLTVV.

In the case of this clone: The junction shows a germline mismatch at one end, possibly a read error. The chain employs TRBV28 and TRBJ1-4; a possible D gene is TRBD1 (6 bases). CDR1 and CDR2 from the germline V gene are MDHEN and SYDVKM. CDR3 length: 16 residues. CDR3 in DNA: TGTGCCAGCAGATTATTACCCAGGGGATTTAATGAAAAACTGTTTTTT. Translating it yields CASRLLPRGFNEKLFF.

The chain combines TRBV27 with TRBJ1-1, with a possible D match to TRBD1 (5 bases). The germline V gene encodes CDR1 MNHEY and CDR2 SMNVEV (reference sequence). The CDR3 is 13 amino acids. Trimming removed 9 bases at V and 4 bases at J, with 15 bases between. The CDR3 region is CASLDAGSTEAFF. The CDR3 DNA is TGTGCCAGTCTAGATGCAGGGTCCACTGAAGCTTTCTTT.

This chain uses TRBV10-3 with TRBJ2-7; 9 bases fit TRBD1. V trimming: 5 bases; J trimming: 3 bases; junction bases outside the gene matches: 5. The CDR3 has 14 residues. Per germline, CDR1 ENHRY and CDR2 SYGVKD. The CDR3 nucleotides read TGTGCCATCAGTATCGGACAGGGGAACTACGAGCAGTACTTC. Translated, it gives CAISIGQGNYEQYF.

The chain combines TRBV30 with TRBJ1-2; no firm D call. Trimming removed 1 base from V and 6 bases from J, with 12 bases in between. CDR3 length equals 13 residues. Looked up from germline, CDR1 is GTSNPN and CDR2 is SVGIG (reference sequence). The CDR3 DNA sequence: TGTGCCTGGAGTGGTAGAGCTCGAGATGGCTACACCTTC. Translated, it gives CAWSGRARDGYTF.

The rearrangement links TRBV18 to TRBJ2-7; 8 bases match TRBD1. Per germline, CDR1 KGHSH and CDR2 LQKENI. With 6 bases clipped from V and 2 bases from J, the junction kept 9 bases outside the gene matches. The CDR3 extends over 15 amino acids. CDR3 region: CASSLYRGSPYEQYF. CDR3 DNA sequence: TGTGCCAGCTCGCTTTACAGGGGGTCCCCCTACGAGCAGTACTTC.

The chain recombines TRBV9 with TRBJ1-6; no firm D call. The CDR3 consists of 15 residues. The germline V gene encodes CDR1 SGDLS and CDR2 YYNGEE. V lost 0 bases and J 7 bases, leaving 11 bases between the germline ends. The CDR3, as DNA: TGTGCCAGCAGCGTAGGGTATGGAGTGAATTCACCCCTCCACTTT. This gives the protein CASSVGYGVNSPLHF.

The chain recombines TRBV5-1 with TRBJ2-3; tentative D call: TRBD2 (5 bases). The V end lost 3 bases, the J end lost 4 bases, and 12 bases lay between the germline ends. Germline CDR1 SGHRS, CDR2 YFSETQ. This CDR3 comprises 14 residues. CDR3 amino acids: CASSYWNGADTQYF. In DNA form, the CDR3 reads TGCGCCAGCAGCTACTGGAACGGGGCAGATACGCAGTATTTT.

The chain employs TRBV9 and TRBJ2-1; D may be TRBD2 (7 bases). Germline V CDR1 and CDR2: SGDLS, YYNGEE. There are 16 residues in the CDR3. V was cut by 0 bases and J by 7 bases, with 17 bases left in between. CDR3 in amino acids: CASSVGGRGAENEQFF. CDR3 DNA sequence: TGTGCCAGCAGCGTAGGGGGCCGGGGGGCTGAGAATGAGCAGTTCTTC.

This rearrangement joins TRBV15 to TRBJ2-2, with D perhaps matching TRBD1 (6 bases). V gave up 0 bases and J gave up 2 bases, with 19 bases separating them. In germline, CDR1 is LNHNV, CDR2 YYDKDF (reference sequence). The CDR3 is 19 amino acids. The CDR3 reads CATSREILGRGPNTGELFF. In DNA form, the CDR3 reads TGTGCCACCAGCAGAGAGATTTTGGGCAGGGGCCCTAACACCGGGGAGCTGTTTTTT.

The V and J genes are TRBV6-5 and TRBJ1-1, with TRBD1 matching over 10 bases. The CDR3 consists of 14 residues. Germline V gives CDR1 MNHEY, CDR2 SVGAGI. V gave up 7 bases and J gave up 3 bases; unmatched junction bases: 5. As DNA, the CDR3 is TGTGCCAGCAAAGCCGGGACAGGGGACACTGAAGCTTTCTTT. Translated: CASKAGTGDTEAFF.